The text below deals with one TCR beta chain. In the study's own analysis: Estimation of nucleated cell counts was performed using reference gene primer amplification. Using immunoSEQ multiplex PCR, the repertoire was profiled, and TCRdb retains in-frame clones only, with some absent. V, J and clone size derive from that table, while D and trimming were established from the DNA sequence. Of approximately 100,000 clones listed, approximately 62% are singletons. This entry is derived from a study of blood T cell repertoires in COVID-19. This CDR3 comprises 13 residues. CDR1 and CDR2 (germline): SNHLY, FYNNEI. The germline V and J ends were trimmed by 5 bases and 7 bases, with 11 bases remaining between them.

Sequencing was done on a sample of peripheral blood. The rearrangement uses TRBV2 and TRBJ2-2; D unclear. This receptor was taken from an elderly man with acute or convalescent COVID-19. The CDR3 DNA follows: TGTGCCAGCAGTTCCGAGCCGGGCGGGGAGCTGTTTTTT. Residues: CASSSEPGGELFF.